This T cell receptor (beta chain) derives from a study of blood T cell repertoires in COVID-19. Study information: Spain, Italy and the United States supplied samples that represented acute and convalescent COVID-19. Sources were T cells, B-cell-depleted T cells, or PBMCs; the material itself was cDNA or gDNA.

Clones were sequenced by immunoSEQ multiplex PCR, and TCRdb holds only the in-frame ones, with some missing. Seen here are 97,000 or so clones, around 74% observed once, and the top ten hold approximately 18%. Trimming removed 3 bases at V and 10 bases at J, with 10 bases between. This CDR3 region has 11 residues. CDR1 and CDR2 (germline): DFQATT, SNEGSKA (reference sequence). The origin of this receptor is a woman aged 80 or over with active or convalescent COVID-19. Material: peripheral blood. The chain carries TRBV20-1 and TRBJ2-1, with D uncertain. CDR3: CSASPAEEQFF. For the CDR3, the DNA is TGCAGTGCTAGTCCGGCGGAAGAGCAGTTCTTC.